Sequencing of this T cell receptor (beta chain) was carried out in a study of OX40 agonist ivuxolimab in advanced cancers. Regarding the study in general: Ivuxolimab, which targeted the costimulatory receptor OX40 (CD134), was an agonistic, fully human IgG2 monoclonal antibody. Intravenous ivuxolimab was administered to patients every 2 weeks at six dose levels: 0.01, 0.1, 0.3, 1.5, 3 and 10 mg/kg. Of the approximately 54 dose-escalation patients, hepatocellular carcinoma was present in 19, melanoma in some 15, renal cell carcinoma in 9 and head and neck cancer in 9. The dose-escalation cohort was 82.7% male with a mean age of about 58 years, ranging from roughly 23 to 85. Patients were allowed to have had prior anti-PD-1, anti-PD-L1 or anti-CTLA-4 therapy, and approximately 41% of the dose-escalation patients had previously received checkpoint inhibitors. Partial responses occurred in three dose-escalation patients, of whom one had hepatocellular carcinoma and two had cutaneous melanoma. Peripheral TCRbeta sequencing was intended to test whether TCR sequence diversity was altered and clonal T-cell expansion was caused by ivuxolimab. The paper covers the monotherapy dose-escalation part of the phase I ivuxolimab trial, which included N ≈ 57 patients.

Counted from cysteine to phenylalanine, this CDR3 has 16 amino acids. This entry keeps only the CDR3 DNA: 48 bases, framed from base 1. The germline V gene gives CDR1 as SGHRS and CDR2 as YFSETQ. Trimming costs V 0 bases and J 0 bases, and their ends lie 12 bases apart. Worth noting for this clone: Its antigen is still unknown. The record has no base qualities; no much larger clone is one base away.

General study outcomes and caveats: On average, CD8+ T cells showed more expanded clones than CD4+ T cells after ivuxolimab. Antigen specificity was not determined for the clonally expanded peripheral T cells. At doses of 0.1 to 3.0 mg/kg, clonal expansion of both CD4+ and CD8+ blood T cells was observed from baseline to week 6. In partial responders in the 0.1-3.0 mg/kg groups, normalized peripheral clonal expansion was found to be among the lowest, especially among CD8+ T cells. Low levels of normalized T-cell clonal expansion were also shown by some nonresponding patients.

Patients with a history of autoimmune disease or receiving systemic immunosuppression were excluded from the trial. Peripheral blood for TCR sequencing was collected from all dose cohorts at baseline, on cycle 4 day 1, and on cycle 7 day 1. The samples were drawn from a first-in-human, open-label, multicenter phase I dose-escalation trial of ivuxolimab. The trial enrolled adults with locally advanced or metastatic head and neck squamous cell, hepatocellular, melanoma or renal cell carcinoma. Before TCR sequencing, CD4+ T cells and CD8+ T cells from peripheral blood were sorted into separate populations. For sequencing of the TCRbeta CDR3 region, genomic DNA was extracted from the sorted cells. TCRbeta CDR3 regions were sequenced using the immunoSEQ Assay. TCRdb stores this immuneACCESS table with in-frame sequences only. Part of the clones is absent; in the studies checked, under half of the shortfall reflects unresolved V genes, and no reason is known for the rest. A total of approximately 59,000 clones appear in this sample, over 70% of them only once. The top ten hold around 2.1% of the sample.

This receptor was taken from an adult with an advanced solid tumor such as melanoma, head and neck, liver or kidney cancer. The material sequenced was CD4+ or CD8+ T cells sorted from blood, taken in a trial of the OX40 agonist ivuxolimab. Recombination linked TRBV5-1 to TRBJ1-1; tentative D gene TRBD1, with 6 bases matching. The CDR3 loop reads CASSLAVGQMNTEAFF. In nucleotide form, the sequence is TGCGCCAGCAGCTTGGCCGTCGGACAGATGAACACTGAAGCTTTCTTT.